This T cell receptor beta chain was sequenced during a study of T cell changes during pregnancy in multiple sclerosis. Measured with immunoSEQ multiplex PCR; TCRdb has only the in-frame clones, and not every one. The sample gives roughly 100,000 clones, just under 95% of which show up once; around 1.5% is in the top ten. For this clone: At the DNA level, this CDR3 is encoded by other sequences in the same sample as well.

Germline V CDR1 and CDR2: MNHEY, SVGAGI. CDR3 length: 13 residues. With 6 bases clipped from V and 2 bases from J, the junction kept 3 bases outside the gene matches. The chain uses TRBV6-5 and TRBJ2-7, with TRBD2 matching 8 bases. This clonotype was sampled from a female donor with multiple sclerosis, enrolled in a pregnancy study. Sequences were derived from peripheral blood, sampled after pregnancy. The CDR3 spells CASSSGGPYEQYF. DNA for the CDR3: TGTGCCAGCAGCAGCGGGGGCCCCTACGAGCAGTACTTC.